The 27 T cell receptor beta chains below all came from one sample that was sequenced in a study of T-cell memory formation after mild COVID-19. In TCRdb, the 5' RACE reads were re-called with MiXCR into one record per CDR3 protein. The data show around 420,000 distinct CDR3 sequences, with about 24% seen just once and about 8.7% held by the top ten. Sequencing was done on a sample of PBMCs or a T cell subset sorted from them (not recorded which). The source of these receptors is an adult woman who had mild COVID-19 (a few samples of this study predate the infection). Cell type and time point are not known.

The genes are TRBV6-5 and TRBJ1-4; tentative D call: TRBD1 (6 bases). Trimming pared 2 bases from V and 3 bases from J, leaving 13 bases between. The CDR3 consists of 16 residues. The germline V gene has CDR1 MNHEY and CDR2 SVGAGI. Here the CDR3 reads CASSYRGARANEKLFF. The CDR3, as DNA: TGTGCCAGCAGTTACAGGGGGGCGCGGGCTAATGAAAAACTGTTTTTT.

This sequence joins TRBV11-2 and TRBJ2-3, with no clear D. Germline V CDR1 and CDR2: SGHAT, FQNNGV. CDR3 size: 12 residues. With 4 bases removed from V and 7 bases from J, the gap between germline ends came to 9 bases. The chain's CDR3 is CASSSPSYTQYF. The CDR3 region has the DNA TGTGCCAGCAGCTCACCTAGTTATACGCAGTATTTT.

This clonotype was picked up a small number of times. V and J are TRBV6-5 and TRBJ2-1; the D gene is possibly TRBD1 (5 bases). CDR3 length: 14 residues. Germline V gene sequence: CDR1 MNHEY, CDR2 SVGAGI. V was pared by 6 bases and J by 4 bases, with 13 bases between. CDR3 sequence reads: CASSNIQGYNEQFF. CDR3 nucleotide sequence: TGTGCCAGCAGCAACATCCAGGGTTACAATGAGCAGTTCTTC.

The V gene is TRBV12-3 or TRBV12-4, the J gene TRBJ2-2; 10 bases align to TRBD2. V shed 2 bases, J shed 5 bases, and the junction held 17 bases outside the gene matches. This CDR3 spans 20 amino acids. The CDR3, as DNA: TGTGCCAGCAGTTTAAACGCTTTGGGGCTAGCGGGAGAATCGACCGGGGAGCTGTTTTTT. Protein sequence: CASSLNALGLAGESTGELFF.

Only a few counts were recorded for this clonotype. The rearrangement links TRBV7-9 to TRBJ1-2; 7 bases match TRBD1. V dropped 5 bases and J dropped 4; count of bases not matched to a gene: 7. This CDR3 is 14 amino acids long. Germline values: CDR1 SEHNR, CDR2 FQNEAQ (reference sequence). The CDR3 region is CASSPTGAGYGYTF. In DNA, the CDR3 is TGTGCCAGCAGCCCCACAGGGGCTGGCTATGGCTACACCTTC.

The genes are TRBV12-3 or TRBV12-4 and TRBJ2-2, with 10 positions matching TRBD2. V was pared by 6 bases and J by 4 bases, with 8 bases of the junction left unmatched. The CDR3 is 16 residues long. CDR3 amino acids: CASSRTSGRATGELFF. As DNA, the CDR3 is TGTGCCAGCAGCCGAACGAGCGGGAGGGCCACCGGGGAGCTGTTTTTT.

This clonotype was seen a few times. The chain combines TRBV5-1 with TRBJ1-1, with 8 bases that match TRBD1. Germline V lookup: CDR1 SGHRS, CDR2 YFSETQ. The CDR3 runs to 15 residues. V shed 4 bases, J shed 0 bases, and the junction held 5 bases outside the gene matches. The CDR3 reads CASSIGQGMNTEAFF. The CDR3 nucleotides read TGCGCCAGCAGCATTGGACAGGGCATGAACACTGAAGCTTTCTTT.

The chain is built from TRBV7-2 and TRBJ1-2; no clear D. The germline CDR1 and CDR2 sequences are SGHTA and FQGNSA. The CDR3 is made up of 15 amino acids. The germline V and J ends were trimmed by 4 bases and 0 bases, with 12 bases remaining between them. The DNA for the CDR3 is TGTGCCAGCAGCTCGATGCCGGGGACTAACTATGGCTACACCTTC. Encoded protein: CASSSMPGTNYGYTF.

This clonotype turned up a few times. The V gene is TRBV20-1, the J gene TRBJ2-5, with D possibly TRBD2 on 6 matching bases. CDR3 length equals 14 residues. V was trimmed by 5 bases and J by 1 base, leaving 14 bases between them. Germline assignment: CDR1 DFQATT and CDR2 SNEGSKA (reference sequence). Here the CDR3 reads CSAPPLSGQETQYF. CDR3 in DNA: TGCAGTGCTCCTCCCCTTAGCGGCCAAGAGACCCAGTACTTC.

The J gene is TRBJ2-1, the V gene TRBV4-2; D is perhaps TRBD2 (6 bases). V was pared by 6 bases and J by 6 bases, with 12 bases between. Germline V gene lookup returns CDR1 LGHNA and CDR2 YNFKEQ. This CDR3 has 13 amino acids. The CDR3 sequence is CASRGGLTNEQFF. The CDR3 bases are TGTGCCAGCAGGGGGGGACTGACCAATGAGCAGTTCTTC.

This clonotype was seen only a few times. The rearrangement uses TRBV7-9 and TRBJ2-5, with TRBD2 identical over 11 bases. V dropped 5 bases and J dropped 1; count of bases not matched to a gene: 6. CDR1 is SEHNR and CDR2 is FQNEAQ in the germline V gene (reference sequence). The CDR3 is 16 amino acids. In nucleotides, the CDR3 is TGTGCCAGCAGCAAGCCTAGCGGGGGGACCCAAGAGACCCAGTACTTC. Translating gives CASSKPSGGTQETQYF.

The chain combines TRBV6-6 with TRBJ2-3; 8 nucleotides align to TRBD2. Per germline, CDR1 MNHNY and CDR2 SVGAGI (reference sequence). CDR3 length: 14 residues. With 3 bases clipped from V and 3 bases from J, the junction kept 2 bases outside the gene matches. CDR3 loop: CASSYSGKTDTQYF. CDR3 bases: TGTGCCAGCAGTTATAGCGGGAAGACAGATACGCAGTATTTT.

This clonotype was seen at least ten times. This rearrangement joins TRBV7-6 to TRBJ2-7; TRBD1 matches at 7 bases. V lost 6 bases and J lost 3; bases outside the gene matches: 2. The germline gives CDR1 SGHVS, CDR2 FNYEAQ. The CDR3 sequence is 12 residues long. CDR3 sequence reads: CASSPGGYEQYF. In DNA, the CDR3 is TGTGCCAGCAGTCCAGGGGGCTACGAGCAGTACTTC.

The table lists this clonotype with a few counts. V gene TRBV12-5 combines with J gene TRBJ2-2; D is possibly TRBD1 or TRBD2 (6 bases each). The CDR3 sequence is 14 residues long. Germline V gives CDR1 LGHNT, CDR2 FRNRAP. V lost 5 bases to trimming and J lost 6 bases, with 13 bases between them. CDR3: CASGPWGAAGELFF. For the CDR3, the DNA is TGTGCTAGTGGTCCGTGGGGGGCCGCCGGGGAGCTGTTTTTT.

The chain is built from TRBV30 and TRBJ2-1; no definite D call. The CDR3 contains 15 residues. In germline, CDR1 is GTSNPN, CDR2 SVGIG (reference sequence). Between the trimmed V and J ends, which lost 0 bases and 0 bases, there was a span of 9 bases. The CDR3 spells CAWSVIKSSYNEQFF. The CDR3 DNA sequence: TGTGCCTGGAGTGTAATCAAGAGCTCCTACAATGAGCAGTTCTTC.

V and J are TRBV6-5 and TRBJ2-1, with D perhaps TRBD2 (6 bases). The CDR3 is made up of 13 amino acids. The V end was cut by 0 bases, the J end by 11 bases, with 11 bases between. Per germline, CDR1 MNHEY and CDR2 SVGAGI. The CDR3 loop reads CASSYSGLTKQFF. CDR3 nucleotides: TGTGCCAGCAGTTACTCGGGACTGACGAAGCAGTTCTTC.

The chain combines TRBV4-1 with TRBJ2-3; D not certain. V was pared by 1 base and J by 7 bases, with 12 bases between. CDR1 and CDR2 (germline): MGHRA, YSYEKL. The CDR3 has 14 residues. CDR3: CASSQGARTHTQYF. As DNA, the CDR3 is TGCGCCAGCAGCCAAGGGGCCCGAACCCATACGCAGTATTTT.

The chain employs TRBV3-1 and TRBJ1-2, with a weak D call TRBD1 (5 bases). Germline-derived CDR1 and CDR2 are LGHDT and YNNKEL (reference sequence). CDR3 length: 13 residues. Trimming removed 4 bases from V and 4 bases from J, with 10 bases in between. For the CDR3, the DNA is TGTGCCAGCAGCCGACAGCAGACCTATGGCTACACCTTC. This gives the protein CASSRQQTYGYTF. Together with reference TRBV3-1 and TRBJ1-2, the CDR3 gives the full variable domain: DTAVSQTPKYLVTQMGNDKSIKCEQNLGHDTMYWYKQDSKKFLKIMFSYNNKELIINETVPNRFSPKSPDKAHLNLHINSLELGDSAVYFCASSRQQTYGYTFGSGTRLTVV.

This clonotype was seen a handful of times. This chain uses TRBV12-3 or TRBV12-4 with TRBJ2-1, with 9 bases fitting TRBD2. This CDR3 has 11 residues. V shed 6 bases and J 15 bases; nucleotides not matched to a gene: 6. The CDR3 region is CASSLSGSLFF. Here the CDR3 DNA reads TGTGCCAGCAGCCTTAGCGGGAGCCTGTTCTTC.

The CDR3 loop is CAISMAPWSTEAFF. For the CDR3, the DNA is TGTGCCATCAGTATGGCCCCGTGGAGCACTGAAGCTTTCTTT. The chain is built from TRBV10-3 and TRBJ1-1; D remains unclear. V lost 5 bases and J 4 bases, leaving 14 bases between the germline ends. The CDR3 runs 14 residues. Germline loops: CDR1 ENHRY, CDR2 SYGVKD.

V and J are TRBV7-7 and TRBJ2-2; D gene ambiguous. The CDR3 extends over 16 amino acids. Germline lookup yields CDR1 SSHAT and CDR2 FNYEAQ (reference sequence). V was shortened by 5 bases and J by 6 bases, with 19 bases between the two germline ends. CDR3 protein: CASSPLSAVNAGELFF. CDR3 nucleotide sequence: TGTGCCAGCAGCCCCCTCTCGGCTGTTAACGCCGGGGAGCTGTTTTTT.

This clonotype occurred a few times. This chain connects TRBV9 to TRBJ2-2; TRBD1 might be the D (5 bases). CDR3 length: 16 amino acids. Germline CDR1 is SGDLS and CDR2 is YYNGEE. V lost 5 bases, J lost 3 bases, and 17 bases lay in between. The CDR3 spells CASSSVRVSDTGELFF. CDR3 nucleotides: TGTGCCAGCAGTTCAGTCAGGGTTTCGGACACCGGGGAGCTGTTTTTT.

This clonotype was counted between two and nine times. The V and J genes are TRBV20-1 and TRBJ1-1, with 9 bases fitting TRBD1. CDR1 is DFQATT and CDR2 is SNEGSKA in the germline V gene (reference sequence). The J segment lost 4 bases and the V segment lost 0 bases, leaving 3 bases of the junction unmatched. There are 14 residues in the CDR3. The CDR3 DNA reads TGCAGTGCTAGAGATGGGACAGGGAGCACTGAAGCTTTCTTT. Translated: CSARDGTGSTEAFF.

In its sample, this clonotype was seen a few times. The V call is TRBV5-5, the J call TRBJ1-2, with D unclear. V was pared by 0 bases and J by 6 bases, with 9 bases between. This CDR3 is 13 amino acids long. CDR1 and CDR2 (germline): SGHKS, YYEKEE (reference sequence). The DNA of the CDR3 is TGTGCCAGCAGCTTGGCCGTTTACGATGGCTACACCTTC. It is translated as CASSLAVYDGYTF.

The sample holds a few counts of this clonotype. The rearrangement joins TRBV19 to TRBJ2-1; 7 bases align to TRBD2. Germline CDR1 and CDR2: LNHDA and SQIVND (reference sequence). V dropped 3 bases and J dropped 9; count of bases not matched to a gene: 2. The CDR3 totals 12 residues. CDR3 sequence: CASSIPGGEQFF. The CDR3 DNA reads TGTGCCAGTAGTATCCCGGGAGGTGAGCAGTTCTTC.

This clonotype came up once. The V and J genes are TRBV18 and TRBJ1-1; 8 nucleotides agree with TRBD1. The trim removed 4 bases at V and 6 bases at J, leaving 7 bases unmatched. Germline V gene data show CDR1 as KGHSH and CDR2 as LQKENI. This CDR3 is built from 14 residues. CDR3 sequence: CASSLDRGDPEAFF. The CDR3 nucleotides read TGTGCCAGCTCACTCGACAGGGGCGACCCTGAAGCTTTCTTT. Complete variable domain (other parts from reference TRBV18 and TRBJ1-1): NAGVMQNPRHLVRRRGQEARLRCSPMKGHSHVYWYRQLPEEGLKFMVYLQKENIIDESGMPKERFSAEFPKEGPSILRIQQVVRGDSAAYFCASSLDRGDPEAFFGQGTRLTVV.

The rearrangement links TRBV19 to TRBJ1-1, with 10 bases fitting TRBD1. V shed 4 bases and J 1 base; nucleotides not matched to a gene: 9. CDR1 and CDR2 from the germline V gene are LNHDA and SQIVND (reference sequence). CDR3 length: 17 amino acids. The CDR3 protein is CASSTPTGGAGNTEAFF. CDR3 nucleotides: TGTGCCAGTAGTACGCCGACAGGGGGCGCAGGGAACACTGAAGCTTTCTTT. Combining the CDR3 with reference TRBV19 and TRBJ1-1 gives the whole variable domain DGGITQSPKYLFRKEGQNVTLSCEQNLNHDAMYWYRQDPGQGLRLIYYSQIVNDFQKGDIAEGYSVSREKKESFPLTVTSAQKNPTAFYLCASSTPTGGAGNTEAFFGQGTRLTVV.